Following are 17 T cell receptor beta chains from one sample sequenced in a study of human T cells and chemical hapten exposure. TCRdb recomputed calls from the RACE reads with MiXCR, one row per CDR3 protein. The data contain 85,000 to 90,000 distinct CDR3 sequences, 9.6% of them singletons. Indicated time point: pre-sensitization, week 0. Described treatment: therapeutic diphenylcyclopropenone sensitization with weekly scalp DPC. The sequences come from whole blood, collected in connection with sensitization to the hapten diphenylcyclopropenone (DPC). The origin of the receptors is a woman in her forties with alopecia areata. Some clones in this sample may be carry-over from other donors' samples.

The chain carries TRBV5-1 and TRBJ1-6; TRBD1 is a possible D gene (5 bases). The germline V gene has CDR1 SGHRS and CDR2 YFSETQ. Deletions cut 0 bases from V and 7 bases from J, with 14 bases between. This CDR3 is built from 16 residues. This chain's CDR3 is CASSLAQGLLNSPLHF. The CDR3 nucleotides are TGCGCCAGCAGCTTGGCCCAGGGTCTCCTAAATTCACCCCTCCACTTT.

This clonotype appeared a few times. The chain joins TRBV29-1 to TRBJ2-6; possibly TRBD2 for D (6 bases). The CDR3 is made up of 14 amino acids. Germline V gives CDR1 SQVTM, CDR2 ANQGSEA. Deletions cut 3 bases from V and 0 bases from J, with 6 bases between. The CDR3 here is CSVEGGSGANVLTF. DNA of the CDR3: TGCAGCGTTGAGGGGGGCTCTGGGGCCAACGTCCTGACTTTC.

About this clonotype: Being one base from a much bigger clone, this may be a read error. The CDR3 reads CASSWGMPGGNKQFF. CDR3 sequence (DNA): TGTGCCAGCAGCTGGGGGATGCCAGGAGGCAATAAGCAGTTCTTC. This chain uses TRBV7-2 with TRBJ2-1, with D perhaps TRBD1 or TRBD2 (5 bases each). The CDR3 spans 15 residues. CDR1 and CDR2 from the germline V gene are SGHTA and FQGNSA.

This clonotype was found many times. This rearrangement joins TRBV6-1 to TRBJ2-6; D uncertain. The V end lost 7 bases, the J end lost 0 bases, and 1 base lay between the germline ends. This CDR3 is built from 12 residues. CDR1 is MNHNS, CDR2 SASEGT, per germline. CDR3 in amino acids: CASNSGANVLTF. The CDR3 DNA follows: TGTGCCAGCAACTCTGGGGCCAACGTCCTGACTTTC.

The genes are TRBV6-2 or TRBV6-3 and TRBJ1-1; D is undetermined. Germline V gives CDR1 MNHEY, CDR2 SVGEGT. Trimming left V 6 bases short and J 4 bases short, with 21 bases between. The CDR3 sequence is 16 residues long. The CDR3 nucleotides are TGTGCCAGCAGGCCCTTCGGACCTTACCGGGGCACTGAAGCTTTCTTT. It translates to CASRPFGPYRGTEAFF.

On this clonotype itself: A read error is possible here, since a much larger clone lies one base away. V and J are TRBV5-1 and TRBJ2-3; 7 positions match TRBD2. The germline CDR1 and CDR2 sequences are SGHRS and YFSETQ. This CDR3 contains 15 residues. Germline trimming cut 1 base from V and 6 bases from J; bases unmatched to any gene: 8. CDR3 in amino acids: CASSLLCGGGDTQYF. The CDR3 DNA reads as TGCGCCAGCAGCTTGTTGTGCGGGGGTGGTGATACGCAGTATTTT.

This clonotype was found many times. The chain joins TRBV7-9 to TRBJ1-5; 7 bases align to TRBD1. CDR1 is SEHNR, CDR2 FQNEAQ, per germline (reference sequence). The CDR3 extends over 15 amino acids. Trimming removed 5 bases from V and 0 bases from J; junction bases left unmatched: 4. CDR3 DNA sequence: TGTGCCAGCAGCCCGGGACAGAATAGCAATCAGCCCCAGCATTTT. Its protein product is CASSPGQNSNQPQHF.

This clonotype was counted at least ten times. This sequence joins TRBV18 and TRBJ1-5, with D uncertain. The germline gives CDR1 KGHSH, CDR2 LQKENI. The V end was cut by 3 bases, the J end by 7 bases, with 10 bases between. CDR3 length: 13 amino acids. The CDR3 here is CASSPAVGQPQHF. The CDR3 nucleotides read TGTGCCAGCTCACCTGCGGTGGGGCAGCCCCAGCATTTT. Full variable domain (rest looked up from reference TRBV18 and TRBJ1-5): NAGVMQNPRHLVRRRGQEARLRCSPMKGHSHVYWYRQLPEEGLKFMVYLQKENIIDESGMPKERFSAEFPKEGPSILRIQQVVRGDSAAYFCASSPAVGQPQHFGDGTRLSIL.

This clonotype was detected only a few times. This rearrangement joins TRBV4-3 to TRBJ1-2; 10 bases are shared with TRBD1. V shed 4 bases and J 3 bases; nucleotides not matched to a gene: 8. From germline, CDR1 is LGHNA and CDR2 YSLEER. This CDR3 has 16 amino acids. The CDR3 DNA reads TGCGCCAGCAGCCCCTCGGGACAGGGGACCTACTATGGCTACACCTTC. It specifies CASSPSGQGTYYGYTF.

The CDR3 DNA reads as TGTGCCAGCGGGACAGGGACAATGCTCTCTAACTATGGCTACACCTTC. It yields the protein CASGTGTMLSNYGYTF. The chain recombines TRBV2 with TRBJ1-2; TRBD1 matches at 9 bases. The J segment lost 0 bases and the V segment lost 8 bases, leaving 10 bases of the junction unmatched. Per germline, CDR1 SNHLY and CDR2 FYNNEI. CDR3 length equals 16 residues.

Many counts were recorded for this clonotype. V is TRBV7-2 and J is TRBJ2-2; the D gene could be TRBD1 or TRBD2 (5 bases each). Trimming removed 5 bases at V and 1 base at J, with 11 bases between. The CDR3 has 15 residues. Germline CDR1 SGHTA, CDR2 FQGNSA. The CDR3 sequence: CASSPSGQNTGELFF. CDR3 DNA: TGTGCCAGCAGCCCCTCGGGGCAGAACACCGGGGAGCTGTTTTTT.

The chain has TRBV18 and TRBJ2-3; D unclear. Germline V gene lookup returns CDR1 KGHSH and CDR2 LQKENI. Trimming shortened V by 4 bases and J by 1 base, and 9 bases separated the two germline ends. The CDR3 totals 14 residues. CDR3 region: CASSQSSRTDTQYF. The CDR3 DNA follows: TGTGCCAGCTCACAAAGTTCTCGCACAGATACGCAGTATTTT.

The chain couples TRBV29-1 to TRBJ2-5; D not resolved. Germline-derived CDR1 and CDR2 are SQVTM and ANQGSEA. V lost 4 bases, J lost 2 bases, and 8 bases lay in between. This CDR3 is built from 12 residues. In DNA form, the CDR3 reads TGCAGCGTTGTTGGAGTACAAGAGACCCAGTACTTC. Protein: CSVVGVQETQYF.

The chain joins TRBV7-9 to TRBJ2-7; no clear D gene. The length of the CDR3 is 14 residues. Per germline, CDR1 SEHNR and CDR2 FQNEAQ (reference sequence). Trimming took 4 bases from V and 7 from J, leaving 17 bases between them. CDR3 nucleotide sequence: TGTGCCAGCAGCTCCGCGGTCCTGGCGGATGAGCAGTACTTC. The encoded protein is CASSSAVLADEQYF.

The rearrangement links TRBV18 to TRBJ2-7, with D possibly being TRBD2 (6 bases). This CDR3 has 14 amino acids. With 0 bases removed from V and 3 bases from J, the gap between germline ends came to 9 bases. Germline loops: CDR1 KGHSH, CDR2 LQKENI. CDR3 residues: CASSPPGGVYEQYF. The CDR3 nucleotides read TGTGCCAGCTCACCACCCGGGGGAGTCTACGAGCAGTACTTC. Together with reference TRBV18 and TRBJ2-7, the CDR3 gives the full variable domain: NAGVMQNPRHLVRRRGQEARLRCSPMKGHSHVYWYRQLPEEGLKFMVYLQKENIIDESGMPKERFSAEFPKEGPSILRIQQVVRGDSAAYFCASSPPGGVYEQYFGPGTRLTVT.

This clonotype has a count of ten or more. The V and J genes are TRBV12-3 or TRBV12-4 and TRBJ1-5; D unresolved. The CDR3 extends over 13 amino acids. V lost 2 bases and J lost 5, with 7 bases in between. The CDR3: CASSLLVDQPQHF. CDR3 nucleotides: TGTGCCAGCAGTTTATTGGTAGATCAGCCCCAGCATTTT.

At least ten counts were recorded for this clonotype. The chain employs TRBV4-3 and TRBJ1-2, with a possible D match to TRBD1 (6 bases). The CDR3 contains 14 residues. Germline V gene lookup returns CDR1 LGHNA and CDR2 YSLEER. Trimming stripped 1 base from V and 6 bases from J, with 12 bases between. For the CDR3, the DNA is TGCGCCAGCAGCCAAGGAAGGGAGGGGGATGGCTACACCTTC. Protein sequence: CASSQGREGDGYTF.